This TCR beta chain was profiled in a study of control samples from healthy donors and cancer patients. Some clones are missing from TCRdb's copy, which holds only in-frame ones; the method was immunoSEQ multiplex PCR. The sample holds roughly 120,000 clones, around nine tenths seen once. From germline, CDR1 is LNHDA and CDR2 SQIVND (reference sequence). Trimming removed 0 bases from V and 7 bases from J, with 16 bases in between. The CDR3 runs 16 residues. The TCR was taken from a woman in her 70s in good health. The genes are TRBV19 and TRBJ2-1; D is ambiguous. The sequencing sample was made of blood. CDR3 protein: CASSIDLWGSRNEQFF. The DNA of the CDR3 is TGTGCCAGTAGTATAGATCTATGGGGTAGTAGGAATGAGCAGTTCTTC.